Listed here is a single T cell receptor beta chain. Antigen unknown. Sorting based on CD45RO/CCR7/CD25/CD127/CD95/CD27 separated CD4+ naive, central memory, regulatory and stem cell-like memory cells. Isolated RNA was reverse transcribed in full, so expressed TCRB transcripts were sequenced. The read count averaged around 3.6 million across naive, central memory and regulatory T cell samples. This table comes from immunoSEQ multiplex PCR, and its TCRdb copy is limited to in-frame clones, with some not included. The sample consists of 640,000 or so clones, 11% to 15% of them appearing once. These data are taken from a study of beta chain features in type 1 diabetes. Study-wide context: Over all samples combined, about 99,000,000 sorted cells were examined. General study points: For TCRB rearrangement, an influence of HLA type remained unresolved here. TCRB CDR3s from Type 1 diabetes patients were moderately but significantly shorter in all four CD4+ subsets.

V lost 7 bases and J lost 10; bases outside the gene matches: 8. CDR1 and CDR2 (germline): SQVTM, ANQGSEA. CDR3 length: 13 amino acids. This clonotype was sampled from a young man with type 1 diabetes. The rearrangement joins TRBV29-1 to TRBJ2-1, with 12 bases matching TRBD2. Material: naive CD4+ T cells from blood. The CDR3 coding sequence is TGCAGCGGCGACAGAGGGACTAGCGGGGAGCAGTTCTTC. Its translation: CSGDRGTSGEQFF.